A single sample is the source of the 19 T cell receptor beta chains below, sequenced in a study of tumor and adjacent non-tumor tissue in lung cancer. TCRbeta libraries were built with three rounds of nested PCR, modified from ARM-PCR. TCRdb itself ran the multiplex PCR reads through MiXCR, one entry per CDR3 protein. This sample has 40,000 to 60,000 distinct CDR3 sequences; roughly 67% occur once, and the top ten carry 30%. RNA was extracted from bulk tissue without any cell sorting. More than 3 cm separated this lung sample from the edge of the tumor. Sequencing used distant non-tumor lung tissue. These receptors were taken from a woman aged 65 to 85 with non-small cell lung cancer.

This chain links TRBV19 with TRBJ2-7; 12 bases align to TRBD2. V shed 10 bases and J 7 bases; nucleotides not matched to a gene: 8. Per germline, CDR1 LNHDA and CDR2 SQIVND (reference sequence). The CDR3 runs 13 residues. The CDR3: CATSGRASGEQYF. In nucleotides, the CDR3 is TGTGCCACTAGCGGGAGGGCCTCAGGGGAGCAGTACTTC.

A remark on this clonotype: At one end the junction does not follow the germline gene, possibly because of a read error. CDR3 in DNA: TGTTCCAGCAGTGCCCCCTTGGGGGGGGCGCTTGAAAAACTGTTTTTT. Translation: CSSSAPLGGALEKLFF. The chain carries TRBV28 and TRBJ1-4; tentatively, D is TRBD1 (6 bases). The CDR3 has 16 residues. CDR1 and CDR2 (germline): MDHEN, SYDVKM.

Points on this clonotype: Relative to the germline gene, one junction end is altered; a read error may explain this. This sequence joins TRBV6-6 and TRBJ2-7; 7 bases agree with TRBD1. Germline V CDR1 and CDR2: MNHNY, SVGAGI (reference sequence). This CDR3 has 16 residues. The CDR3 protein is CASNYWPGQRRPEQYF. The CDR3 DNA is TGTGCCAGCAATTACTGGCCGGGACAGAGGAGGCCCGAGCAGTACTTC.

Worth noting for this clonotype: At one end, the junction sequence differs from germline, possibly due to a read error. The V call is TRBV11-1, the J call TRBJ2-1; D gene uncertain. Germline CDR1 SGHAT, CDR2 FQDESV (reference sequence). This CDR3 is 16 amino acids long. The CDR3 reads CARSLALVGLYNEQFF. DNA for the CDR3: TGTGCCCGCAGCTTGGCCCTAGTGGGCCTATACAATGAGCAGTTCTTC.

Details on this clonotype: A junction boundary mismatches the germline segment, possibly from a read error. V gene TRBV20-1 combines with J gene TRBJ2-1; 7 nucleotides align to TRBD2. Germline loops: CDR1 DFQATT, CDR2 SNEGSKA (reference sequence). The CDR3 has 16 residues. In nucleotides, the CDR3 is TGCAGTGCTAGAGGCGGAGGGCGGGAGCATTACAGTGAGCAGTTCTTC. This translates into CSARGGGREHYSEQFF.

Concerning this clonotype itself: The germline gene is not matched at one end of the junction; a read error may be the cause. The rearrangement uses TRBV20-1 and TRBJ2-5; 12 nucleotides align to TRBD2. Germline values: CDR1 DFQATT, CDR2 SNEGSKA (reference sequence). The CDR3 covers 17 residues. The CDR3 nucleotides read TGCAGTGCTAGAGACCAAGGGCGACTAGCGGGAGAGGAGAACCAGTACTTC. It codes for CSARDQGRLAGEENQYF.

To note about this clonotype: At one end the junction does not follow the germline gene, possibly because of a read error. The gene calls are TRBV20-1 and TRBJ1-1, with D uncertain. The germline V gene has CDR1 DFQATT and CDR2 SNEGSKA (reference sequence). There are 14 residues in the CDR3. The CDR3 region has the DNA TGCAGTGCTCCTCCCCCCGGAGGAGGCACTGTAGCTTTCTTT. Translation gives CSAPPPGGGTVAFF.

On this clonotype: One junction end disagrees with the germline gene, perhaps due to a read error. This chain connects TRBV12-3 or TRBV12-4 to TRBJ2-7; D gene unclear. The CDR3 contains 11 residues. DNA of the CDR3: TGTGCCAGCAGCATAAATTACGAGCAGTGCTTC. Its translation: CASSINYEQCF.

The gene calls are TRBV29-1 and TRBJ2-1; 8 bases fit TRBD2. The CDR3 is 16 amino acids. Losses at the gene ends were 8 bases for V and 5 bases for J; bases not matched to a gene: 17. Germline-derived CDR1 and CDR2 are SQVTM and ANQGSEA. CDR3 bases: TGCAGCTTCGTGGGACTAGTGGGAACAGGAGACAATGAGCAGTTCTTC. It translates to CSFVGLVGTGDNEQFF.

The chain carries TRBV29-1 and TRBJ1-1; D call uncertain. CDR1 is SQVTM and CDR2 is ANQGSEA in the germline V gene. The CDR3 spans 11 residues. This CDR3 is CRVETDTEAFF. DNA of the CDR3: TGCAGGGTCGAGACGGACACTGAAGCTTTCTTT.

With regard to this clonotype: The conserved final phenylalanine or tryptophan is absent from the CDR3, which likely points to a read error. The chain is built from TRBV29-1 and TRBJ2-5, with D possibly being TRBD1 (6 bases). Germline CDR1 and CDR2: SQVTM and ANQGSEA. The CDR3 is 10 residues long. CDR3 residues: CNVKQGSQYL. The CDR3 DNA reads TGCAACGTAAAACAGGGTTCCCAGTACTTA.

The CDR3 here is CASSQDWATNTSELFF. The CDR3 DNA sequence: TGTGCCAGCAGCCAGGATTGGGCCACGAACACCTCGGAGCTGTTTTTT. The chain is built from TRBV4-2 and TRBJ2-2; no definite D call. Trimming left V 3 bases short and J 10 bases short, with 21 bases between. Germline V gives CDR1 LGHNA, CDR2 YNFKEQ. The CDR3 covers 16 residues.

As regards this clonotype: One junction end does not reproduce the germline sequence, and a read error may be involved. The chain links TRBV6-1 to TRBJ2-3, with D possibly being TRBD1 (6 bases). The germline V gene encodes CDR1 MNHNS and CDR2 SASEGT. CDR3 length: 14 amino acids. CDR3 in amino acids: CASSEATRTDTQYF. CDR3 DNA sequence: TGTGCCAGCAGTGAAGCTACCCGGACAGATACGCAATATTTT.

Comment on this clonotype: Given a much more abundant clone one base away, this may be a read error. This chain uses TRBV12-3 or TRBV12-4 with TRBJ2-7; no firm D call. This CDR3 has 13 amino acids. CDR3 residues: CVSSFRQSYEQYF. Here the CDR3 DNA reads TGTGTCAGCAGTTTCCGGCAGTCCTACGAGCAGTACTTC.

The CDR3 DNA reads TGTGCCAGCAGCCCTAGCGGGGAAGAGAGCGAGCAGTACTTC. Protein product: CASSPSGEESEQYF. V and J are TRBV27 and TRBJ2-7, with 9 bases aligning to TRBD2. V lost 6 bases to trimming and J lost 6 bases; unmatched junction nucleotides: 9. Germline CDR1 reads MNHEY; CDR2 reads SMNVEV (reference sequence). The CDR3 contains 14 residues.

With regard to this clonotype: This may be a read error: a much more frequent sequence differs by one nucleotide. The DNA of the CDR3 is TGCGCCAGCAGCTTGGCGGCCAACCTAGAGACCCAGTACTTC. Its translation: CASSLAANLETQYF. This chain uses TRBV5-1 with TRBJ2-5; D is ambiguous. V lost 0 bases and J 4 bases, leaving 10 bases between the germline ends. The CDR3 contains 14 residues. Germline V gene data show CDR1 as SGHRS and CDR2 as YFSETQ.

Regarding this clonotype: A much larger clone lies a single base off, so this may be a read error. This chain uses TRBV6-5 with TRBJ2-1; TRBD1 aligns across 8 bases. The CDR3 length is 16 residues. The ends lost 4 bases at V and 5 bases at J; junction bases unmatched: 10. Germline values: CDR1 MNHEY, CDR2 SVGAGI. CDR3: CASSFLRDRRNNEQFF. The CDR3 DNA is TGTGCCAGCAGTTTCCTCCGGGACAGGCGGAACAATGAGCAGTTCTTC.

As concerns this clonotype: This may stem from a read error, because a much larger clone lies one nucleotide away. This chain joins TRBV5-1 and TRBJ1-2; no reliable D call. This CDR3 comprises 14 residues. CDR1 is SGHRS, CDR2 YFSETQ, per germline. As DNA, the CDR3 is TGCGGCAGCAGCCACCGGAGAGGGAACTATGGCTACACCTTC. It codes for CGSSHRRGNYGYTF.

As concerns this clonotype: Here the CDR3 omits its conserved ending phenylalanine or tryptophan, so a read error is the likely source. This chain links TRBV29-1 with TRBJ2-7; possible D gene TRBD2, 6 bases. CDR1 SQVTM and CDR2 ANQGSEA come from the germline V gene. Trimming stripped 3 bases from V and 0 bases from J, with 18 bases between. The CDR3 runs 16 residues. CDR3: CSVDLSGTVGSYEQYI. The DNA for the CDR3 is TGCAGCGTTGATCTCTCCGGGACTGTGGGCTCCTACGAGCAGTACATC.